This T cell receptor (beta chain) was identified during a study of T cells in Graves' hyperthyroidism and ophthalmopathy. Amplified regions were TCR beta CDR3 sequences from RNA transcripts. A set of HTBI primers served as the primers for a first-round RT-PCR of the TCR CDR3. TCRdb redid the calling of the multiplex PCR reads with MiXCR, one entry per CDR3 protein. The sample carries 550,000 to 700,000 distinct CDR3 sequences, roughly 15% recorded once. Active moderate-to-severe ophthalmopathy, Clinical Activity Score at least 3, NOSPECS at least 4, under 3 months' duration. General study results and limits: Researchers found most expanded thyroid clonotypes above 0.001 in blood as well.

CDR3 length: 13 residues. Germline CDR1 and CDR2: DFQATT and SNEGSKA (reference sequence). Trimming stripped 1 base from V and 8 bases from J, with 14 bases between. This clonotype was counted ten times or more. The antigen is unknown. This rearrangement joins TRBV20-1 to TRBJ1-1; D gene unclear. The clonotype originates from a woman aged 35 to 49 with Graves' ophthalmopathy. Sequencing was performed on blood. The CDR3 reads CSARVPGDYEAFF. The CDR3 coding sequence is TGCAGTGCTAGAGTCCCTGGGGATTACGAAGCTTTCTTT.